One T cell receptor beta chain is described in this entry. This entry belongs to a study of blood T cell repertoires in COVID-19. Study information: PBMCs, B-cell-depleted T cells, or T cells provided the cDNA or gDNA that made up the material.

In the original workflow: Counts of nucleated cells, estimated from reference gene primer amplification, were obtained. TCRdb's copy holds only in-frame clones and misses some; the assay was immunoSEQ multiplex PCR. For V, J and clone size, that table is used; D and trimming come from the DNA. The sample carries 210,000 or so clones, 70% to 90% recorded once. V lost 5 bases and J lost 8; bases outside the gene matches: 5. Germline V lookup: CDR1 KGHSH, CDR2 LQKENI. CDR3 length: 12 residues. The chain uses TRBV18 and TRBJ1-2, with TRBD1 matching over 7 bases. Sequences were obtained from peripheral blood. The clonotype comes from a man in his late teens or twenties with active or convalescent COVID-19. CDR3 region: CASSYDRDGYTF. DNA for the CDR3: TGTGCCAGCTCATACGACAGGGACGGCTACACCTTC.